This T cell receptor (beta chain) was found in a study of human T cells and chemical hapten exposure (dated by TCRdb to about 2021). Concerning the study at large: For sensitization, 2% DPC in acetone was applied to a roughly 2 cm by roughly 2 cm area of upper inner arm skin. Libraries were pooled for sequencing, and per-sample TCR yields varied mainly because of small differences in library volumes within the pool. About 29 alopecia patients gave blood for TCR sequencing at one to four time points (pre-sensitization, 2, 6 and 24 weeks). Blood samples were taken from patients before sensitization (week 0) and then at 2, 6 and about 24 weeks after DPC sensitization. Most of the patients in the cohort were female, and the cohort covered alopecia areata with under or over 50% scalp involvement, alopecia totalis and alopecia universalis. Patch testing on the upper back used Finn chambers containing 0.01% DPC, with scoring done after 6 days according to International Contact Dermatitis Research Group standards. Throughout the study period of around 24 weeks, patients also received therapeutic DPC doses to the scalp every week. In alopecia patients, the study followed how the peripheral blood TCR repertoire changed in vivo over primary and secondary sensitization to diphenylcyclopropenone (DPC), a hapten. Beyond this particular receptor, the publication reports: Because all patients had alopecia, a presumed autoimmune disease, the immune response of the patients might differ from that of healthy individuals. Repeated subsampling changed both the strength of the expansion versus patch-test correlation and the threshold at which the correlation became significant. Significantly more large CDR3 similarity clusters were formed by expanded TCRs than by pre-sensitization or healthy control sets, consistent with antigen-driven responses. A positive correlation was found between the number of PT1 expanded TCRs and patch test score, with significance reached at thresholds 8, 16 and 32 but not 4. DPC sensitization did not change how many TCRs were above 1 in 1000 frequency, and no evidence was found of alterations in global repertoire structure.

Explained via the paper, the time point label denotes: patch test 3, about 24 weeks after DPC sensitization. This specimen's treatment or condition label, per the study, means: therapeutic diphenylcyclopropenone sensitization with weekly scalp DPC. Blood at each patch-test visit was drawn before the patch test was applied. To be eligible, patients had to be aged 18 to 70, diagnosed with alopecia and judged suitable for DPC therapy, while pregnant patients were excluded. Unfractionated whole blood was collected in Tempus Blood RNA tubes, and total RNA was extracted from that blood. From the cysteine through the phenylalanine, the CDR3 covers 11 amino acids. The CDR3 DNA has 33 bases and is translated from base 1. For CDR1 and CDR2, the germline V gene (reference sequence) lists LGHDT and YNNKEL. V loses 0 bases of germline sequence and J loses 7 bases, and the interval between the two ends is 4 bases.

Library creation used RACE. The sample was run on a NextSeq 500. During library preparation, unique molecular identifiers were attached to individual cDNA molecules so that TCRs could be counted quantitatively and reproducibly. From each blood RNA sample, both TCR alpha and TCR beta chains were sequenced. As for how the authors treated the data: Samples had a median of 95,638 TCRs, with a range from about 23,224 to 700,000. V, J and CDR3 annotation of the TCR reads was performed with the Decombinator software suite. To make PS versus PT1 abundance plots, every sample was subsampled to the same number of TCRs (28,000). Expanded TCRs were defined as absent before sensitization and observed at least eight times at the 2-week time point. In-frame beta chains were kept once TCRdb had trimmed the public reads at Q25 with fastp and called clones with MiXCR. Here each entry gathers all rows of one CDR3 protein and keeps the most common genes and DNA. For this entry, the V and J calls and clone size follow TCRdb and not the study's own pipeline. This sample lists 100,000 to 150,000 distinct CDR3 sequences; 10% to 12% were detected once. The ten largest clones capture over 2% of the sample.

In the case of this clonotype: Its target antigen remains unknown. Base qualities are missing; no much larger clone stands one base away.

The specimen was whole blood, collected in connection with sensitization to the hapten diphenylcyclopropenone (DPC). This clonotype originated in a woman in her fifties or sixties with alopecia areata. Some clones in this sample may be carry-over from other donors' samples. The chain links TRBV3-1 with TRBJ2-7; there is no confident call for the D gene. The DNA is TGTGCCAGCAGCCAAGACCGGGAGCAGTACTTC. Its protein product is CASSQDREQYF.